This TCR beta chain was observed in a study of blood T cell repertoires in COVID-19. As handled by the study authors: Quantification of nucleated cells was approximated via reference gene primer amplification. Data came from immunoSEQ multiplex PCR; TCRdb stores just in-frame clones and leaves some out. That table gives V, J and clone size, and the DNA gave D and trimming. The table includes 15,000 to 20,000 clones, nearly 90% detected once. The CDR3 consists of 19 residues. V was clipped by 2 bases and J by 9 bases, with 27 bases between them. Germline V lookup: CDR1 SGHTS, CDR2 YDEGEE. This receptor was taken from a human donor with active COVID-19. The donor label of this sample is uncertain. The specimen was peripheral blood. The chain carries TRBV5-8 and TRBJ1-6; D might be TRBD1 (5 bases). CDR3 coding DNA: TGTGCCAGCAGCTTCGTACAACCGGACTACGACAGAATAAGTTCACCCCTCCACTTT. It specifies CASSFVQPDYDRISSPLHF.